This T cell receptor beta chain originates from a study of blood T cell repertoires in COVID-19. V was clipped by 3 bases and J by 2 bases; unmatched bases: 6. The CDR3 has 16 residues. The germline CDR1 and CDR2 sequences are LNHDA and SQIVND (reference sequence). Sequencing was performed with immunoSEQ multiplex PCR; in TCRdb, only in-frame clones are kept and a portion is missing. The table has approximately 240,000 clones, around 90% seen once. The origin of this receptor is a woman aged 30 to 39 with acute COVID-19. V is TRBV19 and J is TRBJ2-1; TRBD2 matches at 8 bases. The sample consisted of PBMCs or T cells enriched from blood (not recorded which). The CDR3 loop is CASSMQAGGPYNEQFF. As DNA, the CDR3 is TGTGCCAGTAGTATGCAGGCGGGAGGACCCTACAATGAGCAGTTCTTC.